Each of the 23 T cell receptor beta chains below was sequenced from the same sample in a study of blood T cell repertoires in COVID-19. The method was immunoSEQ multiplex PCR; TCRdb's version includes in-frame clones alone and lacks a portion of them. The data show about 140,000 clones, about 76% seen once. Sequencing input: peripheral blood. These receptors were collected from a man older than 75 with acute or convalescent COVID-19.

The V call is TRBV5-1, the J call TRBJ2-1, with 10 bases lining up with TRBD1. Trimming took 0 bases from V and 6 from J; bases not matched to a gene: 3. CDR1 is SGHRS, CDR2 YFSETQ, per germline. There are 15 residues in the CDR3. The CDR3 DNA sequence: TGCGCCAGCAGCTTGGGGGACAGGGGTAGCAATGAGCAGTTCTTC. Residues: CASSLGDRGSNEQFF. The full variable domain, completed using reference TRBV5-1 and TRBJ2-1, is KAGVTQTPRYLIKTRGQQVTLSCSPISGHRSVSWYQQTPGQGLQFLFEYFSETQRNKGNFPGRFSGRQFSNSRSEMNVSTLELGDSALYLCASSLGDRGSNEQFFGPGTRLTVL.

V gene TRBV6-6 combines with J gene TRBJ2-7; tentative D call: TRBD1 (6 bases). CDR3 length equals 13 residues. The V end lost 10 bases, the J end lost 9 bases, and 22 bases lay between the germline ends. CDR1 and CDR2 (germline): MNHNY, SVGAGI (reference sequence). The CDR3 DNA sequence: TGTGCCATCTCCCCAGGGGCGCAAACTGGGCAGTACTTC. Its translation: CAISPGAQTGQYF.

This rearrangement joins TRBV19 to TRBJ2-2, with 7 bases fitting TRBD1. CDR3 length: 13 amino acids. Per germline, CDR1 LNHDA and CDR2 SQIVND (reference sequence). Germline trimming cut 5 bases from V and 6 bases from J; bases unmatched to any gene: 3. The CDR3 bases are TGTGCCAGTAGTTTACAGGGGTCCGGGGAGCTGTTTTTT. Its protein is CASSLQGSGELFF.

The chain has TRBV7-6 and TRBJ2-3; TRBD2 agrees at 12 bases. The germline V gene has CDR1 SGHVS and CDR2 FNYEAQ. Trimming cost V 4 bases and J 7 bases; bases outside gene matches: 12. The CDR3 totals 17 residues. The CDR3 sequence is CASSSVASGGAAHTQYF. CDR3 DNA: TGTGCCAGCAGCTCAGTCGCTAGCGGGGGGGCGGCCCATACGCAGTATTTT.

This clone was seen more than once but under ten times. J is TRBJ1-4 and V is TRBV2; 7 bases fit TRBD1. Trimming took 6 bases from V and 7 from J; bases not matched to a gene: 11. This CDR3 region has 15 residues. Germline assignment: CDR1 SNHLY and CDR2 FYNNEI. In nucleotides, the CDR3 is TGTGCCAGCAGAGGGGTTCAGGGGGAGGTTGAAAAACTGTTTTTT. Amino acid sequence: CASRGVQGEVEKLFF.

Of note for this clone: The sample carries other DNA sequences with the same CDR3. The chain joins TRBV7-2 to TRBJ2-5; TRBD1 aligns across 7 bases. Germline-derived CDR1 and CDR2 are SGHTA and FQGNSA. V trimming: 0 bases; J trimming: 4 bases; junction bases outside the gene matches: 2. The length of the CDR3 is 14 residues. For the CDR3, the DNA is TGTGCCAGCAGCTTAGCAGGGGGCAGAGAGACCCAGTACTTC. This gives the protein CASSLAGGRETQYF.

Written as DNA, the CDR3 is TGTGCCAGCAGCAAATATACAGGGATGGGGAACACTGAAGCTTTCTTT. Translation gives CASSKYTGMGNTEAFF. The chain combines TRBV3-1 (or the pseudogene TRBV3-2) with TRBJ1-1; maybe TRBD1 (6 bases). The V gene's germline CDR1 is LGHDT and CDR2 YNNKEL (reference sequence). The V gene lost 5 bases and the J gene lost 1 base, with 17 bases spanning the gap. CDR3 size: 16 residues.

V is TRBV7-3 and J is TRBJ1-2, with D perhaps TRBD1 (6 bases). Germline-derived CDR1 and CDR2 are SGHTA and FQGTGA. The CDR3 is made up of 13 amino acids. The V gene lost 6 bases and the J gene lost 7 bases, with 15 bases spanning the gap. The CDR3 protein is CASSLSTGSGYTF. In DNA form, the CDR3 reads TGTGCCAGCAGTCTCTCGACAGGCTCTGGCTACACCTTC.

The J gene is TRBJ1-1, the V gene TRBV6-5; D is unclear. CDR3 length equals 14 residues. Trimming stripped 7 bases from V and 4 bases from J, with 16 bases between. Germline values: CDR1 MNHEY, CDR2 SVGAGI. The CDR3 spells CASIREGRSTEAFF. The DNA of the CDR3 is TGTGCCAGCATAAGGGAGGGTCGGAGCACTGAAGCTTTCTTT.

This sequence joins TRBV5-6 and TRBJ1-5; no firm D call. V lost 4 bases and J lost 9, with 11 bases in between. The CDR3 totals 12 residues. Germline lookup yields CDR1 SGHDT and CDR2 YYEEEE. The chain's CDR3 is CASSRSSGPQHF. The DNA for the CDR3 is TGTGCCAGCAGCCGCTCTTCCGGGCCCCAGCATTTT.

V gene TRBV6-5 combines with J gene TRBJ1-1; perhaps TRBD1 as D (5 bases). Trimming stripped 6 bases from V and 1 base from J, with 15 bases between. This CDR3 has 15 residues. Germline CDR1 MNHEY, CDR2 SVGAGI. CDR3 nucleotides: TGTGCCAGCAGGCCCCCGATGGGGGGGAACACTGAAGCTTTCTTT. Translation gives CASRPPMGGNTEAFF.

This clone qualifies as medium-sized. This chain uses TRBV27 with TRBJ2-7; 10 bases align to TRBD1. The trim removed 3 bases at V and 5 bases at J, leaving 1 base unmatched. Germline V gene sequence: CDR1 MNHEY, CDR2 SMNVEV (reference sequence). The CDR3 is made up of 13 amino acids. The CDR3 is CASSLGTGDEQYF. CDR3 bases: TGTGCCAGCAGTTTGGGGACAGGGGACGAGCAGTACTTC.

This clone was detected only a few times. The V and J genes are TRBV12-3 or TRBV12-4 and TRBJ1-1; D is undetermined. The length of the CDR3 is 12 residues. V lost 7 bases to trimming and J lost 8 bases, with 14 bases between them. The DNA of the CDR3 is TGTGCCAGCAATCGCTTGGGAGCCGAAGCTTTCTTT. Protein product: CASNRLGAEAFF.

The rearrangement links TRBV7-2 to TRBJ2-7; 7 bases are shared with TRBD1. J lost 6 bases, V lost 6 bases, and 14 bases had no gene match. The germline V gene has CDR1 SGHTA and CDR2 FQGNSA. The CDR3 loop spans 15 amino acids. CDR3 in DNA: TGTGCCAGCAGGTTGGGTTTTCGCACAGGGGTCGAGCAGTACTTC. It specifies CASRLGFRTGVEQYF.

The V gene is TRBV15, the J gene TRBJ2-3; TRBD2 matches at 16 bases. V lost 3 bases and J lost 6; bases outside the gene matches: 6. The V gene's germline CDR1 is LNHNV and CDR2 YYDKDF (reference sequence). The CDR3 is made up of 17 amino acids. CDR3 in DNA: TGTGCCACCAGCAGGGGGACTAGCGGGGGGGCCTACGATACGCAGTATTTT. It yields the protein CATSRGTSGGAYDTQYF.

This sequence joins TRBV6-2 or TRBV6-3 and TRBJ1-2, with TRBD1 matching 9 bases. Losses at the gene ends were 0 bases for V and 3 bases for J; bases not matched to a gene: 5. Germline V gene lookup returns CDR1 MNHEY and CDR2 SVGEGT. The CDR3 has 16 residues. The CDR3 here is CASSYSVRQGDYGYTF. Written as DNA, the CDR3 is TGTGCCAGCAGTTACTCGGTTCGACAGGGGGACTATGGCTACACCTTC.

V is TRBV9 and J is TRBJ2-5, with TRBD1 matching over 8 bases. There are 14 residues in the CDR3. Germline V gene sequence: CDR1 SGDLS, CDR2 YYNGEE. With 4 bases clipped from V and 5 bases from J, the junction kept 7 bases outside the gene matches. CDR3 nucleotides: TGTGCCAGCAGCCCCAGGGGGCAGGTCGAGACCCAGTACTTC. Protein: CASSPRGQVETQYF.

This clone was picked up a small number of times. Other nucleotide sequences in the sample specify the same CDR3. This rearrangement joins TRBV28 to TRBJ1-2; 8 nucleotides agree with TRBD1. There are 13 residues in the CDR3. The V gene's germline CDR1 is MDHEN and CDR2 SYDVKM. J lost 4 bases, V lost 5 bases, and 3 bases had no gene match. The CDR3 region is CASSPGGGYGYTF. Written as DNA, the CDR3 is TGTGCCAGCAGTCCAGGGGGCGGCTATGGCTACACCTTC.

The chain is built from TRBV6-2 or TRBV6-3 and TRBJ2-1, with 11 positions matching TRBD2. The V segment lost 6 bases and the J segment 8 bases; nucleotides outside the gene matches: 6. This CDR3 contains 14 residues. In germline, CDR1 is MNHEY, CDR2 SVGEGT. CDR3 coding DNA: TGTGCCAGCAGCCTAGCGGGGGGACTCGATGAGCAGTTCTTC. This sequence encodes CASSLAGGLDEQFF.

This clone has only a few counts. The chain links TRBV4-2 to TRBJ1-1, with TRBD1 identical over 8 bases. From germline, CDR1 is LGHNA and CDR2 YNFKEQ. CDR3 length equals 15 residues. The trim removed 3 bases at V and 5 bases at J, leaving 8 bases unmatched. The CDR3 region is CASSQHRGGDTEAFF. The CDR3 DNA is TGTGCCAGCAGCCAGCACAGGGGGGGAGATACTGAAGCTTTCTTT.

The chain links TRBV29-1 to TRBJ1-2; 9 nucleotides agree with TRBD1. CDR3 size: 13 residues. Germline V gene sequence: CDR1 SQVTM, CDR2 ANQGSEA. The junction had 6 bases not matched to a gene; V was cut back by 6 bases and J by 4 bases. The DNA of the CDR3 is TGCAGCGTCGAGGGACAGGGAAGCTATGGCTACACCTTC. It codes for CSVEGQGSYGYTF.

Only a few counts were recorded for this clone. This chain joins TRBV7-6 and TRBJ2-3; 14 bases agree with TRBD2. Trimming at V came to 5 bases and at J to 7 bases, leaving 8 bases not matched to a gene. This CDR3 has 16 amino acids. CDR1 and CDR2 from the germline V gene are SGHVS and FNYEAQ. CDR3 sequence reads: CASSPATSGGANTQYF. The CDR3, as DNA: TGTGCCAGCAGCCCTGCGACTAGCGGGGGGGCCAATACGCAGTATTTT.

The genes are TRBV7-8 and TRBJ2-1; D ambiguous. The ends were cut back, 3 bases at V and 0 bases at J, with 9 bases in the middle. Germline V lookup: CDR1 SGHVS, CDR2 FQNEAQ. The CDR3 contains 15 residues. CDR3 in amino acids: CASSFRLSSYNEQFF. The CDR3 nucleotides read TGTGCCAGCAGCTTCCGTCTGAGCTCCTACAATGAGCAGTTCTTC.